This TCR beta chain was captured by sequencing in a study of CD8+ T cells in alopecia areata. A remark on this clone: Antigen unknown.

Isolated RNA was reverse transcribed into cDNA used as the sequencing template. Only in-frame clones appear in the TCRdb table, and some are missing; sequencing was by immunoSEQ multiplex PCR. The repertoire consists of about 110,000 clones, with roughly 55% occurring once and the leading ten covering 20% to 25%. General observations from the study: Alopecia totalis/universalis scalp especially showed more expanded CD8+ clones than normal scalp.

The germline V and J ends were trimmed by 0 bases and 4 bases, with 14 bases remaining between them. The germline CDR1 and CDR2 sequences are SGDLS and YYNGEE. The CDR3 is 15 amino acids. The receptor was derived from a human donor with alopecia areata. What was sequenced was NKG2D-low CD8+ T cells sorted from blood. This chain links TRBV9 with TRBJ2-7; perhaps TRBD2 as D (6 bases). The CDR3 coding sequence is TGTGCCAGCAGCGTAGGTTCGGAGGGGTTATACGAGCAGTACTTC. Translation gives CASSVGSEGLYEQYF. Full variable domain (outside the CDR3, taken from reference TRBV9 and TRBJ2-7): DSGVTQTPKHLITATGQRVTLRCSPRSGDLSVYWYQQSLDQGLQFLIQYYNGEERAKGNILERFSAQQFPDLHSELNLSSLELGDSALYFCASSVGSEGLYEQYFGPGTRLTVT.